The 18 T cell receptor beta chains given below trace back to one sample, sequenced in a study of control samples from healthy donors and cancer patients. Only in-frame clones appear in the TCRdb table, and some are missing; sequencing was by immunoSEQ multiplex PCR. The repertoire includes about 130,000 clones, nearly 90% of them detected once, and more than 2.5% sits in the top ten. The sample was blood. The source is a man aged 50-59 years in good health.

This chain joins TRBV6-4 and TRBJ1-5; no firm D call. The CDR3 runs 11 residues. V was cut by 10 bases and J by 7 bases, with 11 bases left in between. Germline V gives CDR1 MRHNA, CDR2 SNTAGT. The CDR3 reads CAIRAQQPQHF. In DNA form, the CDR3 reads TGTGCCATCCGGGCCCAGCAGCCCCAGCATTTT.

The genes are TRBV27 and TRBJ1-5; possible D gene TRBD1, 5 bases. Germline loops: CDR1 MNHEY, CDR2 SMNVEV (reference sequence). V dropped 5 bases and J dropped 5 bases, with 10 bases sitting between them. The CDR3 is 13 amino acids. The DNA for the CDR3 is TGTGCCAGCAGTCCAGCAGGGTATCAGCCCCAGCATTTT. Its protein is CASSPAGYQPQHF.

This chain connects TRBV13 to TRBJ2-7, with D hard to call. This CDR3 region has 14 residues. V lost 4 bases, J lost 4 bases, and 14 bases lay in between. Germline CDR1 and CDR2: PRHDT and FYEKMQ (reference sequence). The chain's CDR3 is CASSSPILGYEQYF. CDR3 nucleotide sequence: TGTGCCAGCAGCTCACCTATCTTAGGTTACGAGCAGTACTTC.

The chain carries TRBV11-2 and TRBJ2-3, with TRBD1 matching 7 bases. Germline V CDR1 and CDR2: SGHAT, FQNNGV. The CDR3 runs 13 residues. V was clipped by 3 bases and J by 5 bases; unmatched bases: 2. The CDR3 DNA is TGTGCCAGCAGCTTTCAGGGGGTAGATACGCAGTATTTT. Its translation: CASSFQGVDTQYF. Looking up the rest from reference TRBV11-2 and TRBJ2-3 gives the full variable domain: EAGVAQSPRYKIIEKRQSVAFWCNPISGHATLYWYQQILGQGPKLLIQFQNNGVVDDSQLPKDRFSAERLKGVDSTLKIQPAKLEDSAVYLCASSFQGVDTQYFGPGTRLTVL.

This clone appeared once. This CDR3 reads CASSSDPGQGAYGYTF. DNA of the CDR3: TGTGCCAGCAGCTCGGACCCGGGACAGGGGGCCTATGGCTACACCTTC. The rearrangement links TRBV5-5 to TRBJ1-2; 12 positions agree with TRBD1. Germline V gene lookup returns CDR1 SGHKS and CDR2 YYEKEE (reference sequence). Trimming cost V 3 bases and J 4 bases; bases outside gene matches: 7. This CDR3 region has 16 residues.

The chain couples TRBV7-6 to TRBJ2-5, with D possibly matching TRBD2 (5 bases). Trimming took 5 bases from V and 4 from J, leaving 8 bases between them. The CDR3 totals 12 residues. Germline CDR1 is SGHVS and CDR2 is FNYEAQ. Written as DNA, the CDR3 is TGTGCCAGCAGCCGACGGGGAGAGACCCAGTACTTC. Its translation is CASSRRGETQYF.

This clone was seen a few times. The chain recombines TRBV2 with TRBJ1-5; D ambiguous. CDR1 is SNHLY and CDR2 is FYNNEI in the germline V gene. Between the trimmed V and J ends, which lost 6 bases and 5 bases, there was a span of 14 bases. This CDR3 has 14 amino acids. CDR3 protein: CASSFTDRDQPQHF. CDR3 DNA: TGTGCCAGCAGCTTTACGGACCGGGATCAGCCCCAGCATTTT. Using reference TRBV2 and TRBJ1-5 for the parts outside the CDR3, the full variable domain is EPEVTQTPSHQVTQMGQEVILRCVPISNHLYFYWYRQILGQKVEFLVSFYNNEISEKSEIFDDQFSVERPDGSNFTLKIRSTKLEDSAMYFCASSFTDRDQPQHFGDGTRLSIL.

This chain links TRBV9 with TRBJ2-3; weak D call: TRBD2 (6 bases). The germline V gene encodes CDR1 SGDLS and CDR2 YYNGEE. V was clipped by 4 bases and J by 1 base, with 10 bases between them. This CDR3 has 14 amino acids. DNA for the CDR3: TGTGCCAGCAGCTACGGGGGTGGCACAGATACGCAGTATTTT. Protein: CASSYGGGTDTQYF. The full variable domain, with the rest looked up from reference TRBV9 and TRBJ2-3, is DSGVTQTPKHLITATGQRVTLRCSPRSGDLSVYWYQQSLDQGLQFLIQYYNGEERAKGNILERFSAQQFPDLHSELNLSSLELGDSALYFCASSYGGGTDTQYFGPGTRLTVL.

This clone was picked up a small number of times. J is TRBJ2-5 and V is TRBV5-1; 13 bases are a match to TRBD2. CDR3 length: 19 amino acids. Trimming cost V 5 bases and J 0 bases; bases outside gene matches: 13. Looked up from germline, CDR1 is SGHRS and CDR2 is YFSETQ. The CDR3: CASSFGLAGDLQNQETQYF. The CDR3 coding sequence is TGCGCCAGCAGTTTCGGACTAGCGGGGGACCTCCAAAACCAAGAGACCCAGTACTTC. The full variable domain, with the rest looked up from reference TRBV5-1 and TRBJ2-5, is KAGVTQTPRYLIKTRGQQVTLSCSPISGHRSVSWYQQTPGQGLQFLFEYFSETQRNKGNFPGRFSGRQFSNSRSEMNVSTLELGDSALYLCASSFGLAGDLQNQETQYFGPGTRLLVL.

The chain couples TRBV5-1 to TRBJ1-1, with D perhaps matching TRBD1 (6 bases). V lost 4 bases, J lost 1 base, and 8 bases lay in between. This CDR3 is built from 13 residues. Germline CDR1 SGHRS, CDR2 YFSETQ. The CDR3 DNA reads as TGCGCCAGCAGCCCGACAGGGAACACTGAAGCTTTCTTT. Translating gives CASSPTGNTEAFF.

The chain carries TRBV6-1 and TRBJ1-5; 7 bases fit TRBD1. J was trimmed by 1 base and V by 3 bases; bases with no gene match: 3. CDR1 MNHNS and CDR2 SASEGT come from the germline V gene. The CDR3 loop spans 15 amino acids. The CDR3: CASSEVQGSNQPQHF. The CDR3, as DNA: TGTGCCAGCAGTGAGGTACAGGGGAGCAATCAGCCCCAGCATTTT.

This clone was found once. The chain has TRBV27 and TRBJ2-1; weak D call: TRBD2 (5 bases). Germline V gene lookup returns CDR1 MNHEY and CDR2 SMNVEV (reference sequence). The CDR3 length is 15 residues. V lost 8 bases and J 8 bases, leaving 22 bases between the germline ends. Here the CDR3 DNA reads TGTGCCAGCCGTAACACGGACTTCATCGTCGATGAGCAGTTCTTC. This sequence encodes CASRNTDFIVDEQFF.

The CDR3: CASSPMQSFLTVQETQYF. CDR3 nucleotide sequence: TGTGCCAGCTCACCCATGCAGTCCTTTTTGACAGTCCAAGAGACCCAGTACTTC. The chain combines TRBV18 with TRBJ2-5, with TRBD1 as a possible D gene (5 bases). This CDR3 has 18 residues. V lost 3 bases to trimming and J lost 1 base, with 21 bases between them. The V gene's germline CDR1 is KGHSH and CDR2 LQKENI.

Only a few counts were recorded for this clone. The chain uses TRBV20-1 and TRBJ1-5; D remains unclear. The CDR3 runs 13 residues. V was clipped by 3 bases and J by 2 bases, with 8 bases between them. Germline CDR1 is DFQATT and CDR2 is SNEGSKA (reference sequence). The CDR3 DNA sequence: TGCAGTGCTAGTGTTTTAGGCAATCAGCCCCAGCATTTT. Amino acid sequence: CSASVLGNQPQHF.

The genes are TRBV5-1 and TRBJ2-5, with D tentatively TRBD1 or TRBD2 (6 bases each). The germline V and J ends were trimmed by 6 bases and 5 bases, with 14 bases remaining between them. This CDR3 is built from 13 residues. Germline V gene data show CDR1 as SGHRS and CDR2 as YFSETQ. In DNA, the CDR3 is TGCGCCAGCACCCCTGGGGGGCACGAGACCCAGTACTTC. Its translation is CASTPGGHETQYF.

The rearrangement uses TRBV14 and TRBJ2-3; D ambiguous. The length of the CDR3 is 12 residues. Germline CDR1 is SGHDN and CDR2 is FVKESK. The V end was cut by 1 base, the J end by 7 bases, with 6 bases between. The CDR3 here is CASSQARNTQYF. CDR3 sequence (DNA): TGTGCCAGCAGCCAAGCTCGCAATACGCAGTATTTT.

The chain recombines TRBV10-1 with TRBJ1-6; D ambiguous. The germline gives CDR1 WNHNN, CDR2 SYGVQD (reference sequence). Deletions cut 4 bases from V and 6 bases from J, with 7 bases between. The CDR3 totals 13 residues. CDR3 amino acids: CASSARLNSPLHF. The CDR3 nucleotides are TGCGCCAGCAGTGCCCGACTTAATTCACCCCTCCACTTT.

V is TRBV9 and J is TRBJ2-3, with D possibly TRBD1 on 6 matching bases. V gave up 1 base and J gave up 2 bases, with 26 bases separating them. Germline V gene sequence: CDR1 SGDLS, CDR2 YYNGEE. CDR3 size: 20 residues. The CDR3 nucleotides read TGTGCCAGCAGCGTACGCCCAGACCCACAGGGTTACTCCTCCACAGATACGCAGTATTTT. Its translation: CASSVRPDPQGYSSTDTQYF.